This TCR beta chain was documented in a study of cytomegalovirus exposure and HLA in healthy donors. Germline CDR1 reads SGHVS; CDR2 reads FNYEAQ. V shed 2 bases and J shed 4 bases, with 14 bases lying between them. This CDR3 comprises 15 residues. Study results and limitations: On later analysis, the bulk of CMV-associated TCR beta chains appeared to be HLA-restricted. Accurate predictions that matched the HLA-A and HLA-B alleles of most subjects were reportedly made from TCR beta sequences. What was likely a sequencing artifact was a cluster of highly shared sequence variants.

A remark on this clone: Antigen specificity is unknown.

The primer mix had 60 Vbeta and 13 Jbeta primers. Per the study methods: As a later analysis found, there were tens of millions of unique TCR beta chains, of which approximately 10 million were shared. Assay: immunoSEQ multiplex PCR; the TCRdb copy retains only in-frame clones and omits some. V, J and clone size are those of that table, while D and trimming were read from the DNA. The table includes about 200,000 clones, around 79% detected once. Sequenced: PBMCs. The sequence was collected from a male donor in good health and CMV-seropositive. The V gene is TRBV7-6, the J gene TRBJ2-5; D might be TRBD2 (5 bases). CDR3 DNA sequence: TGTGCCAGCAGCTTAATGGCCAGCGGAGGAGAGACCCAGTACTTC. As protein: CASSLMASGGETQYF.